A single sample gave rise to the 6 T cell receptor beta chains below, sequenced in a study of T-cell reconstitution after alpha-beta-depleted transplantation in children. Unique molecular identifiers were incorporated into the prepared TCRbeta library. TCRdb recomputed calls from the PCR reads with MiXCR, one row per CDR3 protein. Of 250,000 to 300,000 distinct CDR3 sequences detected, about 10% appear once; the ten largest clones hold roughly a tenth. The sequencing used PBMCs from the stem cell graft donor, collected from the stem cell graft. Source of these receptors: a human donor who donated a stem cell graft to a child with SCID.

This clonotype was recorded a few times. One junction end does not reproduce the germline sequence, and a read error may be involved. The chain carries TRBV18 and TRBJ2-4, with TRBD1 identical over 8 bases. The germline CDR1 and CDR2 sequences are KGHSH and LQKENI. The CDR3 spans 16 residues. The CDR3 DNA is TGTGCCAGCTCAGGCTCGACAGGGGATGGCAAAAACATTCGGTACTTC. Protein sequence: CASSGSTGDGKNIRYF.

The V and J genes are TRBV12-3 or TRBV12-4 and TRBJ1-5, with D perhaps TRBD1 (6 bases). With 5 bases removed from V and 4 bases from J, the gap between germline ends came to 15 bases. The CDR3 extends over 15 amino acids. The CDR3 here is CASSPRGGVNQPQHF. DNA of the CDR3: TGTGCCAGCAGTCCGAGGGGGGGGGTAAATCAGCCCCAGCATTTT.

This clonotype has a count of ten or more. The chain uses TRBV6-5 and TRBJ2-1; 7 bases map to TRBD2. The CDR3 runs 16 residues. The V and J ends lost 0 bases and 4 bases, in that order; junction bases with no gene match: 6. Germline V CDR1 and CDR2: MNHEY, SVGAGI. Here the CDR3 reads CASSYSVASGYNEQFF. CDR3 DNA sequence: TGTGCCAGCAGTTACTCGGTGGCTAGCGGTTACAATGAGCAGTTCTTC.

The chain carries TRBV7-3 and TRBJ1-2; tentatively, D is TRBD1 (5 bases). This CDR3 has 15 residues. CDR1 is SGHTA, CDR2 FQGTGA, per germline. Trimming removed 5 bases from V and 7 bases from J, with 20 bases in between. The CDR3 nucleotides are TGTGCCAGCAGCCCCCGCCACGGGACGACGTTTGGCTACACCTTC. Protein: CASSPRHGTTFGYTF.

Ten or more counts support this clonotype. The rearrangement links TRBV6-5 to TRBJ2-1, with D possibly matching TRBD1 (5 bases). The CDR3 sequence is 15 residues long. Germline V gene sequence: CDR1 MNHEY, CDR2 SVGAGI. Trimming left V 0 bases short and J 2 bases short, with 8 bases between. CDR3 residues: CASSYSGAPYNEQFF. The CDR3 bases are TGTGCCAGCAGTTACTCAGGGGCCCCCTACAATGAGCAGTTCTTC.

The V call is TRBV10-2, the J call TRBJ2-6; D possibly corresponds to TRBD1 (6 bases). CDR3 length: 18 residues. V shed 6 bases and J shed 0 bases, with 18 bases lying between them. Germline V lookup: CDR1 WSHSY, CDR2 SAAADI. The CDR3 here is CASRTGLVGHSGANVLTF. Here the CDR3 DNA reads TGCGCCAGCAGGACAGGTCTGGTCGGGCACTCTGGGGCCAACGTCCTGACTTTC.